The T cell receptor beta chain described here comes from a study of T-cell memory formation after mild COVID-19. The CDR3 loop spans 14 amino acids. Germline assignment: CDR1 KGHDR and CDR2 SFDVKD. Trimming shortened V by 5 bases and J by 4 bases, and 11 bases separated the two germline ends. Study-wide results and caveats: Contracting CD8+ clones were enriched in EMRA, CD4+ mainly in CM and EM.

There are many counts of this clonotype. Its cognate antigen is unknown. From the 5' RACE reads, TCRdb called clonotypes with MiXCR, one entry per CDR3 protein. The sample lists more than 250,000 distinct CDR3 sequences, 16% occurring once. This clonotype was sampled from a man aged 18 to 30 who had mild COVID-19 (a few samples of this study predate the infection). Cell type and time point are not known. The sample was PBMCs or a T cell subset sorted from them (not recorded which). V and J are TRBV24-1 and TRBJ2-1; TRBD1 or TRBD2 may be the D gene (5 bases each). DNA of the CDR3: TGTGCCACCAGTGTAGGGGAGATTTACAATGAGCAGTTCTTC. Translating it yields CATSVGEIYNEQFF.